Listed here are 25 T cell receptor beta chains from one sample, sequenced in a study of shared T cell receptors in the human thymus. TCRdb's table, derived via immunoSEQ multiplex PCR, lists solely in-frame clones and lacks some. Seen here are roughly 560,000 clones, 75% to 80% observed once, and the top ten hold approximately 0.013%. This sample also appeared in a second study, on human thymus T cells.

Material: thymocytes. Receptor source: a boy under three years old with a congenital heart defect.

In DNA, the CDR3 is TGTGCCAGCAGCGAGACAGGGGAATTCTACGAGCAGTACTTC. Its translation is CASSETGEFYEQYF. The chain joins TRBV5-5 to TRBJ2-7; 8 bases are a match to TRBD1. Germline loops: CDR1 SGHKS, CDR2 YYEKEE (reference sequence). V dropped 4 bases and J dropped 3; count of bases not matched to a gene: 6. The CDR3 is 14 amino acids.

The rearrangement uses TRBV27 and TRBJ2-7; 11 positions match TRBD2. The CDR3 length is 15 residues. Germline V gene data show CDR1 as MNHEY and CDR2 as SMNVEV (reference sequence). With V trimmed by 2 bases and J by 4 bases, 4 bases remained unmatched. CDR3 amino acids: CASSLTGLAEYEQYF. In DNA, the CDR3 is TGTGCCAGCAGTTTAACGGGACTAGCGGAGTACGAGCAGTACTTC.

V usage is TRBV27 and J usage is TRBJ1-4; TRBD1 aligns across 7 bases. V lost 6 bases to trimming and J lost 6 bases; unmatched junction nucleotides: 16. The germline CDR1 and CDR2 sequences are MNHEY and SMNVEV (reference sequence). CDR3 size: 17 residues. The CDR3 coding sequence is TGTGCCAGCAGCTTACGACGTCGTACAGGGGTTCATGAAAAACTGTTTTTT. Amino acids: CASSLRRRTGVHEKLFF.

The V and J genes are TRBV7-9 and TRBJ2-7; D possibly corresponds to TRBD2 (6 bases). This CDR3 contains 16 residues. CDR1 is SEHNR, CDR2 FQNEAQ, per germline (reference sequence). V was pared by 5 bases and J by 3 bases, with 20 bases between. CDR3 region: CASSPRGEPPIYEQYF. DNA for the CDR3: TGTGCCAGCAGCCCCCGCGGGGAACCCCCGATCTACGAGCAGTACTTC.

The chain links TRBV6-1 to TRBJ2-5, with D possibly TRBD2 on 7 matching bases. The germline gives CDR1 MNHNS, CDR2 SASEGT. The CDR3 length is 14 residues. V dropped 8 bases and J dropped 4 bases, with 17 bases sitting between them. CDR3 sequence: CASAQGLNVETQYF. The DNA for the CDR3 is TGTGCCAGCGCACAGGGACTAAATGTAGAGACCCAGTACTTC.

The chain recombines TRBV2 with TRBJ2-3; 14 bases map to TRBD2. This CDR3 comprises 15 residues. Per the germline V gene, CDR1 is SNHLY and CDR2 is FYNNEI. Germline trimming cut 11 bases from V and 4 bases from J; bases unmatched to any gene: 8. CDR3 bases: TGTGCCCGCTATAGGACTAGCGGGAGGTCAGATACGCAGTATTTT. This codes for CARYRTSGRSDTQYF.

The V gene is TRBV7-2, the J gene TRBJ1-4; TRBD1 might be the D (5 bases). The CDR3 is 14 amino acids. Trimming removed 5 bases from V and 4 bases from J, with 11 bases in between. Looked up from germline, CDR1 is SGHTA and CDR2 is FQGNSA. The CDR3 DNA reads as TGTGCCAGCAGCCTCGACAGTAGTAATGAAAAACTGTTTTTT. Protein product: CASSLDSSNEKLFF. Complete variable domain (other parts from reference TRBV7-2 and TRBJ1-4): GAGVSQSPSNKVTEKGKDVELRCDPISGHTALYWYRQSLGQGLEFLIYFQGNSAPDKSGLPSDRFSAERTGGSVSTLTIQRTQQEDSAVYLCASSLDSSNEKLFFGSGTQLSVL.

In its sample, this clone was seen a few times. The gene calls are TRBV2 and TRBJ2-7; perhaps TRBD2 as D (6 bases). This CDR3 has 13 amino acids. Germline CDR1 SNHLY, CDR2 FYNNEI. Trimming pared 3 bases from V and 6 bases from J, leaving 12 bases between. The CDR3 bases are TGTGCCAGCAGTGATACCCCCGGGGGCGAGCAGTACTTC. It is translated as CASSDTPGGEQYF.

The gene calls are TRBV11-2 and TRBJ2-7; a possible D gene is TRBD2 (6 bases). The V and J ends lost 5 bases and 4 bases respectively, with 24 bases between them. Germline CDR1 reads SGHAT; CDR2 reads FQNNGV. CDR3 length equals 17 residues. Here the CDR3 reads CASSRIRRPSGYYEQYF. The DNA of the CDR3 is TGTGCCAGCAGCCGAATCCGACGTCCCAGCGGGTATTACGAGCAGTACTTC.

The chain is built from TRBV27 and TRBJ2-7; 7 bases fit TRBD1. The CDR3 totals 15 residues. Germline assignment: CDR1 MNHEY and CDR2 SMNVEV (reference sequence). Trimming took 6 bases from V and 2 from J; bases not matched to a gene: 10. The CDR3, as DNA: TGTGCCAGCAGCGACAGGGCACGAGGTCCCTACGAGCAGTACTTC. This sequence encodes CASSDRARGPYEQYF.

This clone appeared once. CDR3 sequence: CAWSRTSGNPEQYF. In DNA, the CDR3 is TGTGCCTGGAGTCGGACTAGCGGAAATCCCGAGCAGTACTTC. This chain uses TRBV30 with TRBJ2-7, with 10 bases aligning to TRBD2. This CDR3 comprises 14 residues. Losses at the gene ends were 2 bases for V and 6 bases for J; bases not matched to a gene: 7. The germline V gene has CDR1 GTSNPN and CDR2 SVGIG (reference sequence).

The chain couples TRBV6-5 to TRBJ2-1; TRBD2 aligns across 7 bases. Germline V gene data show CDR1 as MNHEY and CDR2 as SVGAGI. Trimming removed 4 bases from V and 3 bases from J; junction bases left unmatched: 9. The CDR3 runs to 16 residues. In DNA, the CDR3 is TGTGCCAGCAGTTCCACGACGGCTAGCGGCTACAATGAGCAGTTCTTC. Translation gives CASSSTTASGYNEQFF.

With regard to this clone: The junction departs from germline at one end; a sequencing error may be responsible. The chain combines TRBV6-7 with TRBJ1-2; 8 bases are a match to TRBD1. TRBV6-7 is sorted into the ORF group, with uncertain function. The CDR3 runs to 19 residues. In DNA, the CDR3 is TGTGCCAGCAGTTACGGGGGGATTAGGACAGGGAAACCTAACTATGGCTACCCCTTC. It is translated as CASSYGGIRTGKPNYGYPF.

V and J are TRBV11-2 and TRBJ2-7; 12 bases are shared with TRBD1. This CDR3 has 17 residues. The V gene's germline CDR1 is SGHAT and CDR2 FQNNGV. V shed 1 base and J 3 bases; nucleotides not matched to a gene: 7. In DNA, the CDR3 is TGTGCCAGCAGCTTAGTGGAGGGGGACAGGGGGCTCTACGAGCAGTACTTC. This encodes CASSLVEGDRGLYEQYF.

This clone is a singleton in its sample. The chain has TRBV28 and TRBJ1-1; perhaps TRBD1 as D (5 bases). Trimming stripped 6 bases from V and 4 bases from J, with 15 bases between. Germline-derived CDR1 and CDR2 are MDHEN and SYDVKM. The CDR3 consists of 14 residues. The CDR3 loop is CASSPRGRGTEAFF. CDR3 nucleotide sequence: TGTGCCAGCAGCCCGCGGGGAAGGGGCACTGAAGCTTTCTTT. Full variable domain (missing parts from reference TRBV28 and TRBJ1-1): DVKVTQSSRYLVKRTGEKVFLECVQDMDHENMFWYRQDPGLGLRLIYFSYDVKMKEKGDIPEGYSVSREKKERFSLILESASTNQTSMYLCASSPRGRGTEAFFGQGTRLTVV.

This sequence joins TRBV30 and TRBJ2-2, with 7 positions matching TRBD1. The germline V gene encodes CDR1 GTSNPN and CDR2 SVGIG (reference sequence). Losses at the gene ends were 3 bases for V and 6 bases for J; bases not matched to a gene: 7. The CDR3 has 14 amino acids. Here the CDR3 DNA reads TGTGCCTGGAGACGAATCAGGGGGTCCGGGGAGCTGTTTTTT. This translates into CAWRRIRGSGELFF. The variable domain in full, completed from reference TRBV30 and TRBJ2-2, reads SQTIHQWPATLVQPVGSPLSLECTVEGTSNPNLYWYRQAAGRGLQLLFYSVGIGQISSEVPQNLSASRPQDRQFILSSKKLLLSDSGFYLCAWRRIRGSGELFFGEGSRLTVL.

DNA for the CDR3: TGTGCCAGCAGCCTGAACCGCCTAGGGAGTGGGAACACCGGGGAGCTGTTTTTT. It specifies CASSLNRLGSGNTGELFF. This chain uses TRBV27 with TRBJ2-2; the D gene is possibly TRBD2 (5 bases). The V gene's germline CDR1 is MNHEY and CDR2 SMNVEV (reference sequence). Trimming cost V 6 bases and J 1 base, with 21 bases left between them. The CDR3 is made up of 18 amino acids.

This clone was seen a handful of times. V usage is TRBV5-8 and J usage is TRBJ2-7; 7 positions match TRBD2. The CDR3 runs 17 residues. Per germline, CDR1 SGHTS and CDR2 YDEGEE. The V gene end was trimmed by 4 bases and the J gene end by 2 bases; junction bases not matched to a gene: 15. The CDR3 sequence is CASSVPPLAGLAYEQYF. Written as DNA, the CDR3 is TGTGCCAGCAGCGTCCCTCCCTTAGCGGGCCTAGCCTACGAGCAGTACTTC.

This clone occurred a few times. CDR3 sequence (DNA): TGCAGTGCTAGAGCTGGCGGTGAAGCTTTCTTT. The encoded protein is CSARAGGEAFF. J is TRBJ1-1 and V is TRBV20-1; D ambiguous. The V end was cut by 1 base, the J end by 7 bases, with 7 bases between. This CDR3 is built from 11 residues. Germline V gene sequence: CDR1 DFQATT, CDR2 SNEGSKA (reference sequence).

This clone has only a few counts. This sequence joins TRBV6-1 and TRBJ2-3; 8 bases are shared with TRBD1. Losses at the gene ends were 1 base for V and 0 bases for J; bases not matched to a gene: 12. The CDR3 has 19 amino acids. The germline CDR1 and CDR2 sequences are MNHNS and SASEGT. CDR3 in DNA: TGTGCCAGCAGTGAAGGGGAGGTGAGGACAGGGCCTAGCACAGATACGCAGTATTTT. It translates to CASSEGEVRTGPSTDTQYF.

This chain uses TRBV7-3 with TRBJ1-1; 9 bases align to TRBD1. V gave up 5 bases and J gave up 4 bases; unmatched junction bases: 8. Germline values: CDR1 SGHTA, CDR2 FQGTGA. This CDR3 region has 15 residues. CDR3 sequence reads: CASSPKQGAFTEAFF. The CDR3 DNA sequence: TGTGCCAGCAGCCCTAAACAGGGGGCCTTCACTGAAGCTTTCTTT.

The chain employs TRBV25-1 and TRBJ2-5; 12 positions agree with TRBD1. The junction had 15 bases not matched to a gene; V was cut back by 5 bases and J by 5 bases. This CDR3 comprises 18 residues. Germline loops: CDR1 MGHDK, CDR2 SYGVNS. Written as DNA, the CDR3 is TGTGCCAGCAGTCCGGGGGGACAGGGGGCTTCGGAGGGGGAGACCCAGTACTTC. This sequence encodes CASSPGGQGASEGETQYF.

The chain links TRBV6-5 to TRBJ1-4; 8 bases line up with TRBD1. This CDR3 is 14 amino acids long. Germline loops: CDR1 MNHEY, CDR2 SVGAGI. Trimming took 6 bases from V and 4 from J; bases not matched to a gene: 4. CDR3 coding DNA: TGTGCCAGCAGGTCACAGGGGGATAATGAAAAACTGTTTTTT. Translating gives CASRSQGDNEKLFF.

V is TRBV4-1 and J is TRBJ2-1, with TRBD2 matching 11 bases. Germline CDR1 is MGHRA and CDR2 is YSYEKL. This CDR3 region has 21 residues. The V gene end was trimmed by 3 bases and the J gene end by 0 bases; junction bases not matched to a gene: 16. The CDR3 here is CASSQKGEASGRTHSYNEQFF. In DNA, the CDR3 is TGCGCCAGCAGCCAGAAAGGGGAGGCTAGCGGGAGGACCCACTCCTACAATGAGCAGTTCTTC.

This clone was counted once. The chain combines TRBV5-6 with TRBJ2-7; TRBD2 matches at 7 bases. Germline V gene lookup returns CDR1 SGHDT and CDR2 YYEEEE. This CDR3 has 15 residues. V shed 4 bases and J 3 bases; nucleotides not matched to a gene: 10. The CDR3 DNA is TGTGCCAGCAGCCCGACGGGGAGCGGGAACTACGAGCAGTACTTC. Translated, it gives CASSPTGSGNYEQYF. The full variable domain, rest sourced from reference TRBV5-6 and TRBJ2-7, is DAGVTQSPTHLIKTRGQQVTLRCSPKSGHDTVSWYQQALGQGPQFIFQYYEEEERQRGNFPDRFSGHQFPNYSSELNVNALLLGDSALYLCASSPTGSGNYEQYFGPGTRLTVT.